The T cell receptor beta chain under discussion was sequenced for a study of blood T cell repertoires in COVID-19. The V and J ends lost 6 bases and 0 bases respectively, with 11 bases between them. Germline V gene lookup returns CDR1 SGHAT and CDR2 FQNNGV. The CDR3 spans 14 residues. Profiling relied on immunoSEQ multiplex PCR, and the TCRdb table lists in-frame clones only, not all of them. The sample includes around 470,000 clones, roughly 89% of them seen just once. Followed over time, Seattle patients had been enrolled while infection was active. The sequencing input was peripheral blood. The sequence was obtained from a young man with COVID-19, enrolled during active disease. The genes are TRBV11-2 and TRBJ2-5, with a tentative D call TRBD1 (5 bases). The CDR3 spells CASRRDRNQETQYF. CDR3 coding DNA: TGTGCCAGCAGACGAGACAGAAACCAAGAGACCCAGTACTTC. The whole variable domain, remainder taken from reference TRBV11-2 and TRBJ2-5, is EAGVAQSPRYKIIEKRQSVAFWCNPISGHATLYWYQQILGQGPKLLIQFQNNGVVDDSQLPKDRFSAERLKGVDSTLKIQPAKLEDSAVYLCASRRDRNQETQYFGPGTRLLVL.